This TCR beta chain came from a study of Graves' ophthalmopathy and Graves' hyperthyroidism. Germline lookup yields CDR1 SNHLY and CDR2 FYNNEI. V was clipped by 4 bases and J by 3 bases; unmatched bases: 7. The CDR3 spans 16 residues. This clonotype was detected many times. The target antigen is unknown. The authors diagnosed from clinical symptoms, serum thyroxine, TRAb, thyroid ultrasound and orbital computed tomography. RNA served as the template for amplifying TCR beta CDR3 regions. HTBI primers primed a first-round RT-PCR, and a second-round multiplex PCR followed. MiXCR, run by TCRdb on the multiplex PCR reads, gives a single entry per CDR3 protein. Of around 340,000 distinct CDR3 sequences listed, roughly 16% are singletons. Study-level findings and limits: Sensitivity of approximately 90% and specificity of roughly 80% were achieved when a 13-signature model separated ophthalmopathy from stable hyperthyroidism. The model reached 70.59% sensitivity and around 72% specificity for predicting ophthalmopathy progression.

This TCR was sampled from an adult man with Graves' ophthalmopathy. The source material was peripheral blood. V usage is TRBV2 and J usage is TRBJ2-2, with 8 bases matching TRBD2. For the CDR3, the DNA is TGTGCCAGCAGTGGGGTGGGACTAGTCGACACCGGGGAGCTGTTTTTT. The encoded protein is CASSGVGLVDTGELFF. Together with reference TRBV2 and TRBJ2-2, the CDR3 gives the full variable domain: EPEVTQTPSHQVTQMGQEVILRCVPISNHLYFYWYRQILGQKVEFLVSFYNNEISEKSEIFDDQFSVERPDGSNFTLKIRSTKLEDSAMYFCASSGVGLVDTGELFFGEGSRLTVL.